The 28 T cell receptor beta chains presented below share a single source sample, sequenced in a study of PD-1 blockade in classical Hodgkin lymphoma. The time point is: cycle 4 day 1 (C4D1), after six to seven weeks of nivolumab. Autologous stem cell transplantation was followed by relapse in every patient, and brentuximab vedotin exposure varied. Clones were sequenced by immunoSEQ multiplex PCR, and TCRdb holds only the in-frame ones, with some missing. There are roughly 48,000 clones in the sample; more than 75% occur only once, and roughly 7.1% lies in the top ten. The sequences come from peripheral blood mononuclear cells (PBMCs), collected before the fourth cycle of nivolumab. Source of these receptors: a human donor with classical Hodgkin lymphoma.

The genes are TRBV10-2 and TRBJ2-4; no reliable D call. This CDR3 has 14 amino acids. Per germline, CDR1 WSHSY and CDR2 SAAADI. Trimming stripped 3 bases from V and 2 bases from J, with 8 bases between. CDR3 sequence reads: CASSDLVSKNIQYF. As DNA, the CDR3 is TGCGCCAGCAGTGATCTAGTATCCAAAAACATTCAGTACTTC.

CDR3 in DNA: TGTGCCAGCAGTCATCTCGATAGCGGAACAGATACGCAGTATTTT. It codes for CASSHLDSGTDTQYF. The J gene is TRBJ2-3, the V gene TRBV6-6, with a tentative D call TRBD2 (6 bases). Germline CDR1 MNHNY, CDR2 SVGAGI (reference sequence). This CDR3 is 15 amino acids long. Trimming removed 5 bases from V and 3 bases from J, with 15 bases in between.

This clone has a single count. V gene TRBV5-1 combines with J gene TRBJ2-5; 8 bases agree with TRBD2. This CDR3 is 15 amino acids long. Unmatched junction bases numbered 7, after V lost 1 base and J lost 5 bases. CDR1 and CDR2 (germline): SGHRS, YFSETQ. CDR3 protein: CASSLLGGGQETQYF. The CDR3 nucleotides read TGCGCCAGCAGCTTGCTTGGCGGGGGGCAGGAGACCCAGTACTTC.

The chain joins TRBV7-8 to TRBJ2-1, with 10 nucleotides matching TRBD2. The junction had 2 bases not matched to a gene; V was cut back by 1 base and J by 2 bases. There are 16 residues in the CDR3. Looked up from germline, CDR1 is SGHVS and CDR2 is FQNEAQ. This chain's CDR3 is CASSLDGLAAYNEQFF. The CDR3 region has the DNA TGTGCCAGCAGCTTAGATGGACTAGCGGCCTACAATGAGCAGTTCTTC.

This chain links TRBV27 with TRBJ1-1, with 8 bases lining up with TRBD1. V lost 6 bases, J lost 2 bases, and 5 bases stayed unmatched. The CDR3 extends over 14 amino acids. Germline V gene sequence: CDR1 MNHEY, CDR2 SMNVEV (reference sequence). Here the CDR3 DNA reads TGTGCCAGCAGAACAGGGGGGGTAAACACTGAAGCTTTCTTT. This translates into CASRTGGVNTEAFF.

The chain carries TRBV4-1 and TRBJ2-5, with TRBD2 identical over 8 bases. V lost 4 bases, J lost 5 bases, and 6 bases stayed unmatched. The CDR3 runs 14 residues. Germline V gives CDR1 MGHRA, CDR2 YSYEKL. CDR3 sequence reads: CASSRVPGGETQYF. The CDR3 coding sequence is TGCGCCAGCAGCCGTGTTCCGGGGGGGGAGACCCAGTACTTC.

The rearrangement uses TRBV7-2 and TRBJ2-1; D might be TRBD2 (6 bases). V shed 6 bases and J shed 12 bases, with 15 bases lying between them. Germline V gives CDR1 SGHTA, CDR2 FQGNSA. The CDR3 runs 12 residues. The CDR3 DNA is TGTGCCAGCAGTTCACCGGGACTTGGGCAGTTCTTC. This gives the protein CASSSPGLGQFF.

This clone was picked up a small number of times. The V and J genes are TRBV10-3 and TRBJ2-7; D ambiguous. Trimming shortened V by 2 bases and J by 12 bases, and 17 bases separated the two germline ends. The CDR3 runs 13 residues. Germline V CDR1 and CDR2: ENHRY, SYGVKD. The CDR3 DNA reads as TGTGCCATCAGTGAGGGGTCGGTATCGAGGACGTACTTC. Amino acids: CAISEGSVSRTYF.

This chain connects TRBV5-1 to TRBJ2-1, with D tentatively TRBD1 (6 bases). Between the trimmed V and J ends, which lost 4 bases and 4 bases, there was a span of 15 bases. This CDR3 spans 15 amino acids. The germline V gene has CDR1 SGHRS and CDR2 YFSETQ. This CDR3 is CASSTSGTTYNEQFF. CDR3 nucleotide sequence: TGCGCCAGCAGCACTTCCGGGACAACTTACAATGAGCAGTTCTTC.

The chain recombines TRBV2 with TRBJ2-1; D is unclear. Germline V gives CDR1 SNHLY, CDR2 FYNNEI. The CDR3 length is 13 residues. Trimming removed 2 bases at V and 6 bases at J, with 8 bases between. The CDR3 region is CASSEQAPNEQFF. The CDR3, as DNA: TGTGCCAGCAGTGAACAGGCCCCCAATGAGCAGTTCTTC. Full variable domain (rest looked up from reference TRBV2 and TRBJ2-1): EPEVTQTPSHQVTQMGQEVILRCVPISNHLYFYWYRQILGQKVEFLVSFYNNEISEKSEIFDDQFSVERPDGSNFTLKIRSTKLEDSAMYFCASSEQAPNEQFFGPGTRLTVL.

The chain links TRBV27 to TRBJ2-7; TRBD1 matches at 7 bases. V was pared by 2 bases and J by 3 bases, with 4 bases of the junction left unmatched. Germline V lookup: CDR1 MNHEY, CDR2 SMNVEV (reference sequence). This CDR3 comprises 14 residues. The CDR3 sequence: CASSLDRVGYEQYF. CDR3 sequence (DNA): TGTGCCAGCAGTTTAGACAGGGTGGGCTACGAGCAGTACTTC.

The chain employs TRBV19 and TRBJ2-1; 11 nucleotides agree with TRBD2. CDR3 size: 15 residues. J lost 7 bases, V lost 7 bases, and 9 bases had no gene match. The germline gives CDR1 LNHDA, CDR2 SQIVND (reference sequence). The CDR3 nucleotides read TGTGCCAGTACCTTAGCGGGGGGGCCGTATAATGAGCAGTTCTTC. Its translation is CASTLAGGPYNEQFF.

The V and J genes are TRBV5-1 and TRBJ2-2, with D maybe TRBD1 (6 bases). Germline loops: CDR1 SGHRS, CDR2 YFSETQ. The CDR3 contains 15 residues. V was pared by 4 bases and J by 2 bases, with 12 bases between. CDR3 bases: TGCGCCAGCAGCCCCCGACAGGCCAACACCGGGGAGCTGTTTTTT. Protein sequence: CASSPRQANTGELFF.

V and J are TRBV2 and TRBJ2-1; no reliable D call. Trimming removed 4 bases from V and 11 bases from J, with 9 bases in between. Germline V gene sequence: CDR1 SNHLY, CDR2 FYNNEI. The CDR3 length is 11 residues. The CDR3 sequence is CASSGQNQQFF. CDR3 coding DNA: TGTGCCAGCAGTGGGCAGAATCAGCAGTTCTTC.

CDR3 sequence reads: CASYGLAGAGELFF. The CDR3 nucleotides are TGTGCCAGCTACGGACTAGCGGGAGCCGGGGAGCTGTTTTTT. The chain employs TRBV7-9 and TRBJ2-2, with TRBD2 identical over 13 bases. The germline V gene has CDR1 SEHNR and CDR2 FQNEAQ (reference sequence). There are 14 residues in the CDR3. The V segment lost 8 bases and the J segment 6 bases; nucleotides outside the gene matches: 3.

The V and J genes are TRBV19 and TRBJ2-2; D remains unclear. This CDR3 is 14 amino acids long. The V end was cut by 0 bases, the J end by 8 bases, with 10 bases between. In germline, CDR1 is LNHDA, CDR2 SQIVND (reference sequence). This CDR3 reads CASSIDARVGELFF. The CDR3 coding sequence is TGTGCCAGTAGTATAGATGCCCGAGTGGGGGAGCTGTTTTTT.

The V gene is TRBV7-2, the J gene TRBJ2-6, with unresolved D. With 2 bases removed from V and 4 bases from J, the gap between germline ends came to 6 bases. Germline lookup yields CDR1 SGHTA and CDR2 FQGNSA. The CDR3 is made up of 14 amino acids. CDR3 in DNA: TGTGCCAGCAGCTTAACGGCCGGGGCCAACGTCCTGACTTTC. Its protein is CASSLTAGANVLTF. Together with reference TRBV7-2 and TRBJ2-6, the CDR3 gives the full variable domain: GAGVSQSPSNKVTEKGKDVELRCDPISGHTALYWYRQSLGQGLEFLIYFQGNSAPDKSGLPSDRFSAERTGGSVSTLTIQRTQQEDSAVYLCASSLTAGANVLTFGAGSRLTVL.

This chain connects TRBV10-3 to TRBJ1-1; weak D call: TRBD1 (6 bases). Germline values: CDR1 ENHRY, CDR2 SYGVKD. The ends were cut back, 6 bases at V and 1 base at J, with 12 bases in the middle. The CDR3 length is 14 residues. CDR3 nucleotides: TGTGCCATCAGGGAGACAGGTGAGAACACTGAAGCTTTCTTT. Encoded protein: CAIRETGENTEAFF.

The chain links TRBV7-2 to TRBJ2-3; D is possibly TRBD2 (5 bases). Looked up from germline, CDR1 is SGHTA and CDR2 is FQGNSA. Trimming took off 4 bases at V and 6 bases at J, with 11 bases between the two ends. CDR3 length: 13 residues. The CDR3 is CASSSLRGDTQYF. DNA of the CDR3: TGTGCCAGCAGCTCACTTCGCGGGGATACGCAGTATTTT.

This chain links TRBV7-9 with TRBJ2-2; D perhaps matches TRBD1 (5 bases). The CDR3 has 16 amino acids. Trimming left V 3 bases short and J 3 bases short, with 14 bases between. Germline CDR1 SEHNR, CDR2 FQNEAQ (reference sequence). CDR3 nucleotides: TGTGCCAGCAGCTTGATCGTGGCCAGGGACACCGGGGAGCTGTTTTTT. Protein sequence: CASSLIVARDTGELFF. Using reference TRBV7-9 and TRBJ2-2 for the parts outside the CDR3, the full variable domain is DTGVSQNPRHKITKRGQNVTFRCDPISEHNRLYWYRQTLGQGPEFLTYFQNEAQLEKSRLLSDRFSAERPKGSFSTLEIQRTEQGDSAMYLCASSLIVARDTGELFFGEGSRLTVL.

This chain joins TRBV29-1 and TRBJ2-1; 12 nucleotides align to TRBD1. CDR1 is SQVTM and CDR2 is ANQGSEA in the germline V gene. CDR3 length equals 13 residues. With 8 bases clipped from V and 8 bases from J, the junction kept 7 bases outside the gene matches. Here the CDR3 reads CSIVGQGAYEQFF. Here the CDR3 DNA reads TGCAGCATTGTGGGACAGGGGGCCTATGAGCAGTTCTTC.

This chain joins TRBV5-6 and TRBJ1-2, with 7 bases matching TRBD1. The CDR3 has 13 amino acids. The J segment lost 9 bases and the V segment lost 4 bases, leaving 9 bases of the junction unmatched. Germline V gene sequence: CDR1 SGHDT, CDR2 YYEEEE. The CDR3 is CASSLGQARRYTF. In DNA, the CDR3 is TGTGCCAGCAGCCTTGGACAGGCCCGGCGCTACACCTTC.

J is TRBJ2-1 and V is TRBV7-9, with 9 bases fitting TRBD2. The CDR3 totals 15 residues. With V trimmed by 5 bases and J by 2 bases, 4 bases remained unmatched. The V gene's germline CDR1 is SEHNR and CDR2 FQNEAQ (reference sequence). The CDR3 coding sequence is TGTGCCAGCAGCCCCGGGACTAGCACCTACAATGAGCAGTTCTTC. It is translated as CASSPGTSTYNEQFF.

This sequence joins TRBV10-2 and TRBJ2-4; 7 bases agree with TRBD1. Germline-derived CDR1 and CDR2 are WSHSY and SAAADI. V lost 3 bases to trimming and J lost 7 bases; unmatched junction nucleotides: 6. The CDR3 loop spans 14 amino acids. The CDR3 DNA sequence: TGCGCCAGCAGTGAATACCGGGACAGCAACATTCAGTACTTC. Encoded protein: CASSEYRDSNIQYF.

The J gene is TRBJ1-6, the V gene TRBV7-3; TRBD1 might be the D (5 bases). The germline V gene has CDR1 SGHTA and CDR2 FQGTGA. V lost 4 bases and J 7 bases, leaving 17 bases between the germline ends. This CDR3 is 16 amino acids long. CDR3 in amino acids: CASSSLPRAGNSPLHF. In nucleotides, the CDR3 is TGTGCCAGCAGCTCCCTACCTCGGGCAGGGAATTCACCCCTCCACTTT.

This clone was detected only once. The chain has TRBV18 and TRBJ1-5, with 8 bases aligning to TRBD1. Per germline, CDR1 KGHSH and CDR2 LQKENI. The V segment lost 3 bases and the J segment 0 bases; nucleotides outside the gene matches: 1. The CDR3 sequence is 15 residues long. CDR3 sequence: CASSPTGGSNQPQHF. CDR3 sequence (DNA): TGTGCCAGCTCACCTACAGGGGGTAGCAATCAGCCCCAGCATTTT.

V and J are TRBV10-1 and TRBJ2-3; D is perhaps TRBD2 (7 bases). Trimming shortened V by 3 bases and J by 3 bases, and 13 bases separated the two germline ends. This CDR3 is 15 amino acids long. Germline-derived CDR1 and CDR2 are WNHNN and SYGVQD (reference sequence). The CDR3 sequence: CASSEGGTKTDTQYF. CDR3 sequence (DNA): TGCGCCAGCAGTGAAGGGGGGACTAAAACAGATACGCAGTATTTT.

The chain uses TRBV5-8 and TRBJ2-2, with D uncertain. The V end was cut by 0 bases, the J end by 0 bases, with 9 bases between. The germline V gene encodes CDR1 SGHTS and CDR2 YDEGEE. The CDR3 has 16 amino acids. The CDR3 loop reads CASSLGVGTNTGELFF. The CDR3 DNA reads as TGTGCCAGCAGCTTGGGAGTAGGGACGAACACCGGGGAGCTGTTTTTT. Together with reference TRBV5-8 and TRBJ2-2, the CDR3 gives the full variable domain: EAGVTQSPTHLIKTRGQQATLRCSPISGHTSVYWYQQALGLGLQFLLWYDEGEERNRGNFPPRFSGRQFPNYSSELNVNALELEDSALYLCASSLGVGTNTGELFFGEGSRLTVL.